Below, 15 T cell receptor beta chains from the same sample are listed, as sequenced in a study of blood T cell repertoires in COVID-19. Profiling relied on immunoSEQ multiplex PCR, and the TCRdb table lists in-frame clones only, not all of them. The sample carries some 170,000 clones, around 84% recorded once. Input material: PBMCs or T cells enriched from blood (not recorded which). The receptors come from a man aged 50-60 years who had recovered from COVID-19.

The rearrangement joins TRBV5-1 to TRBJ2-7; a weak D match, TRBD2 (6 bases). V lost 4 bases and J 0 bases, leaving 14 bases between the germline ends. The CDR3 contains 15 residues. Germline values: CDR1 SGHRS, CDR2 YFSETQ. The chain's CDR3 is CASSVRTIPSYEQYF. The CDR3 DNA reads TGCGCCAGCAGCGTCCGGACTATCCCCTCCTACGAGCAGTACTTC.

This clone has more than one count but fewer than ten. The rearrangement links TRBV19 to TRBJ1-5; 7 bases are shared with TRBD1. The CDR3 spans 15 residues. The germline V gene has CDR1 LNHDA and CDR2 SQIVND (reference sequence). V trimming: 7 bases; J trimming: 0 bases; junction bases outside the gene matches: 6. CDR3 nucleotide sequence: TGTGCCAGTAAAAACAGGGGATATAGCAATCAGCCCCAGCATTTT. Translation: CASKNRGYSNQPQHF.

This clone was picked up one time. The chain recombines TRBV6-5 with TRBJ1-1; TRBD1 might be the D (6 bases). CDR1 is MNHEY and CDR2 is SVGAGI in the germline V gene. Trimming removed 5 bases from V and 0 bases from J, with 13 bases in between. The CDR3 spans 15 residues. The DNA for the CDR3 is TGTGCCAGCAGTCCTACAGGGTTAATGAACACTGAAGCTTTCTTT. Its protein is CASSPTGLMNTEAFF.

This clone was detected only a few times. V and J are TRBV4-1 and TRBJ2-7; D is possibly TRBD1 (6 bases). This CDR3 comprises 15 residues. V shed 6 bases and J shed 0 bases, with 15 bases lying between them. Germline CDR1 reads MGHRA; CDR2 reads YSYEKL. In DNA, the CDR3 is TGCGCCAGCAGTCGGACAGACGAGAGCTCCTACGAGCAGTACTTC. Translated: CASSRTDESSYEQYF.

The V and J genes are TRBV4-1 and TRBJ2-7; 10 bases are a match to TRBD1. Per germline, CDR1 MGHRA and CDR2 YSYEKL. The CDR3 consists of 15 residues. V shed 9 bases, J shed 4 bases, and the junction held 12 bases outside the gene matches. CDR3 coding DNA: TGCGCCAGTAGCAACAGACAGGGGGCGGATTACGAGCAGTACTTC. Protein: CASSNRQGADYEQYF.

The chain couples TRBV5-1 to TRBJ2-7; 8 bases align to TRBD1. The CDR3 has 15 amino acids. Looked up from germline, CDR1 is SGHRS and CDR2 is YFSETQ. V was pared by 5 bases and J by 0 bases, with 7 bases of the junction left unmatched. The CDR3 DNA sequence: TGCGCCAGCAGTCGGACAGGGCCAGACTCCTACGAGCAGTACTTC. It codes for CASSRTGPDSYEQYF.

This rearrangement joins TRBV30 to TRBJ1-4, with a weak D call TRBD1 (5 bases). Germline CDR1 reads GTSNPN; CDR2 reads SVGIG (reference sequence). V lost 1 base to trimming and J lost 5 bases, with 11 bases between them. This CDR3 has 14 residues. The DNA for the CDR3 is TGTGCCTGGAGTGGGACAAGGGGCAATGAAAAACTGTTTTTT. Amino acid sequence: CAWSGTRGNEKLFF.

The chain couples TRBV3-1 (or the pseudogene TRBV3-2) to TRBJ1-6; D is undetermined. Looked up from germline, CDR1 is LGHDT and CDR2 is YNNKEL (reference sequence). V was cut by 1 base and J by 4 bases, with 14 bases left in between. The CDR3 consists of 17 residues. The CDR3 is CASSQGLTVGYNSPLHF. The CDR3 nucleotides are TGTGCCAGCAGCCAAGGATTAACAGTCGGTTATAATTCACCCCTCCACTTT.

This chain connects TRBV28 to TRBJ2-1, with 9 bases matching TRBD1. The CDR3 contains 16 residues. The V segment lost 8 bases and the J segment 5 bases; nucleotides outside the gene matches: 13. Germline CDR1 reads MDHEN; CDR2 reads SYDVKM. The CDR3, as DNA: TGTGCCAGCGGTAGAGTCGGACAGGGGTTCGACAATGAGCAGTTCTTC. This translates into CASGRVGQGFDNEQFF.

CDR3 amino acids: CASRQAGNTIYF. The CDR3 DNA follows: TGTGCCAGCAGGCAGGCCGGAAACACCATATATTTT. This rearrangement joins TRBV6-5 to TRBJ1-3; D remains ambiguous. Germline V gene sequence: CDR1 MNHEY, CDR2 SVGAGI. The CDR3 sequence is 12 residues long. The ends were cut back, 6 bases at V and 4 bases at J, with 7 bases in the middle.

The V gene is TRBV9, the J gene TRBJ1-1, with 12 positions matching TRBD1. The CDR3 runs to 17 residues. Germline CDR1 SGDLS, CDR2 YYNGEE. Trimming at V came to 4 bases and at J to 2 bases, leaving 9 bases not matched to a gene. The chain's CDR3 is CASSSEFGTGGNTEAFF. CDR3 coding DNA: TGTGCCAGCAGCTCCGAGTTTGGGACAGGGGGCAACACTGAAGCTTTCTTT.

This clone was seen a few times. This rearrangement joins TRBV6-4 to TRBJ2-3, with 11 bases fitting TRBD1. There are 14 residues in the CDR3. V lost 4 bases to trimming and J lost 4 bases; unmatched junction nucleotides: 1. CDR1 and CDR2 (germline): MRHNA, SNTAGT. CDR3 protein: CASSGTGGADTQYF. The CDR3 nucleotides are TGTGCCAGCAGTGGGACAGGGGGCGCAGATACGCAGTATTTT.

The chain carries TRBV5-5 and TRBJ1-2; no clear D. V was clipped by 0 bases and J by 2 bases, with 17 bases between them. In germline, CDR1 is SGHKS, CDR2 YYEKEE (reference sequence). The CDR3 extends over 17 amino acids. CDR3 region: CASSLAPFTEMNYGYTF. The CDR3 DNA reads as TGTGCCAGCAGCTTGGCCCCATTTACAGAGATGAACTATGGCTACACCTTC.

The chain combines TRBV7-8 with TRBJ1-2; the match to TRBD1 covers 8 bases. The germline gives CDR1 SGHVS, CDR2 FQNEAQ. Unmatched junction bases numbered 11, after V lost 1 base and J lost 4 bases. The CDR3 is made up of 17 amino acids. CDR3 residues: CASSLGRRAGGGYGYTF. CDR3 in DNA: TGTGCCAGCAGCTTAGGCCGGCGGGCAGGGGGCGGCTATGGCTACACCTTC.

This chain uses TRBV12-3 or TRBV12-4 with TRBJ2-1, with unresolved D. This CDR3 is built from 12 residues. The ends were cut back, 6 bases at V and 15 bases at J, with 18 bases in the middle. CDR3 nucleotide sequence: TGTGCCAGCAGAATTGGTTTGGGCAGGCGGTTCTTC. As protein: CASRIGLGRRFF.